Here is one TCR beta chain with its context. Its antigen is unidentified. The data stem from a study of siplizumab effects on memory and regulatory T cells. Study-wide findings and caveats: Researchers could not give a naive or memory phenotype to roughly 75-95% of proliferating CD4+ or CD8+ clones.

Germline V lookup: CDR1 SGHNT, CDR2 YYREEE (reference sequence). The CDR3 contains 15 residues. V gave up 2 bases and J gave up 1 base; unmatched junction bases: 4. Assayed TCR templates numbered roughly 10^5 for each sample. Data came from immunoSEQ multiplex PCR; TCRdb stores just in-frame clones and leaves some out. The sample consists of over 85,000 clones, about 96% of them appearing once. The sample consisted of naive CD4+ T cells sorted from blood. This chain connects TRBV5-4 to TRBJ1-1, with 8 bases identical to TRBD1. The clonotype originates from a human donor in good health. CDR3 nucleotides: TGTGCCAGCAGCTTAGGACAGGGCGCGAACACTGAAGCTTTCTTT. Translating gives CASSLGQGANTEAFF.